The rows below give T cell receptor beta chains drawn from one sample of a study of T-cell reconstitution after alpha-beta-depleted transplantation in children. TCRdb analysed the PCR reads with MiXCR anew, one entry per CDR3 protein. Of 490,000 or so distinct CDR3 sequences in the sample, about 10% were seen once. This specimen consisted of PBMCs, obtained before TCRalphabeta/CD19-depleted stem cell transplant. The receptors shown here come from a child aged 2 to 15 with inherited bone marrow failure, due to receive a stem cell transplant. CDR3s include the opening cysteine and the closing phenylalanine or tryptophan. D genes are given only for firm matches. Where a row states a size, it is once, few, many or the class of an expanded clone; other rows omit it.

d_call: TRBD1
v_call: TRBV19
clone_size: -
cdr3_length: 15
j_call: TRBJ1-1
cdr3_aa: CASSMADRVNTEAFF
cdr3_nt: TGTGCCAGTAGTATGGCCGACAGGGTGAACACTGAAGCTTTCTTT

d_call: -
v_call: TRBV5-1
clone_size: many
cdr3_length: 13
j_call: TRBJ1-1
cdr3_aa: CASRDDTYTEAFF
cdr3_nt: TGCGCCAGCAGGGATGACACCTACACTGAAGCTTTCTTT

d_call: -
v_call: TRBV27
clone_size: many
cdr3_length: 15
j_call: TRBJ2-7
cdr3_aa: CASSESGNGAYEQYF
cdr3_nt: TGTGCCAGCAGTGAATCCGGGAACGGTGCCTACGAGCAGTACTTC

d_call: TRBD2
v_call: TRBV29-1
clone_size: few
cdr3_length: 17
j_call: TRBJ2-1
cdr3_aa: CSVMGLAGGGLYNEQFF
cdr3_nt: TGCAGCGTGATGGGACTAGCAGGGGGGGGGCTCTACAATGAGCAGTTCTTC

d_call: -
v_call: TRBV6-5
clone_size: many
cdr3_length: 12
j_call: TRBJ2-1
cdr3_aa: CATGTIYNEQFF
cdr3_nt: TGTGCAACCGGGACCATCTACAATGAGCAGTTCTTC

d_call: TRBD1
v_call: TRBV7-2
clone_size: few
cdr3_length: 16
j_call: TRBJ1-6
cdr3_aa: CASSLLTGGLKSPLHF
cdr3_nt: TGTGCCAGCAGCTTACTTACAGGGGGTTTGAAATCACCCCTCCACTTT

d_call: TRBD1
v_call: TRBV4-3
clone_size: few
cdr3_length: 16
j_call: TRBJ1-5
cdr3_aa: CASSQEEGARNQPQHF
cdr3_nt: TGCGCCAGCAGCCAAGAGGAGGGGGCACGCAATCAGCCCCAGCATTTT

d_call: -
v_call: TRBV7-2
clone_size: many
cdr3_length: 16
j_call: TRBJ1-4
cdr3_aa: CASSWTLRGANEKLFF
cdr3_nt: TGTGCCAGCAGCTGGACCCTCCGCGGCGCTAATGAAAAACTGTTTTTT

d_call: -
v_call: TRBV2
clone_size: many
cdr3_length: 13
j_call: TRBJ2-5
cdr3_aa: CASNPALMETQYF
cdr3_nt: TGTGCCAGCAACCCTGCACTTATGGAGACCCAGTACTTC

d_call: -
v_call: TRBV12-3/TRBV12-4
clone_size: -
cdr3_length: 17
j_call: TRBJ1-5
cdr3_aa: CTSSLGVGTAGNQPQHF
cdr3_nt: TGTACCAGCAGTTTAGGAGTCGGGACGGCGGGCAATCAGCCCCAGCATTTT

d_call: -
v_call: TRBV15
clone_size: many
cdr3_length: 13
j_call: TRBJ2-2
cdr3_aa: CATSRVGTGELFF
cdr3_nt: TGTGCCACCAGCAGAGTGGGGACAGGGGAGCTGTTTTTT

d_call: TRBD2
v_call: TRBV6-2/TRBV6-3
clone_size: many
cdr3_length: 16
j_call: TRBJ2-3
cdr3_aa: CASSYLGEGLTDTQYF
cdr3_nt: TGTGCCAGCAGTTACCTGGGGGAGGGCCTCACAGATACGCAGTATTTT